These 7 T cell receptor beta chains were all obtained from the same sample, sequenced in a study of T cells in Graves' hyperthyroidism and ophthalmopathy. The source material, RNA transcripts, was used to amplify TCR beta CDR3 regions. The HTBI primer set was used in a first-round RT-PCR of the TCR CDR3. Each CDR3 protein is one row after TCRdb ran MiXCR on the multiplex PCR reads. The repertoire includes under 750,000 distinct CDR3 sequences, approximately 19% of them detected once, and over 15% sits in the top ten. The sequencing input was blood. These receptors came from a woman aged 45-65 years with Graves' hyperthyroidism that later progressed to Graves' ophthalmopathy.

Here the CDR3 DNA reads TGCAGTGCTCGACAGGGGCCTAATGAAAAACTGTTTTTT. Its translation: CSARQGPNEKLFF. The chain joins TRBV20-1 to TRBJ1-4; TRBD1 aligns across 8 bases. The CDR3 sequence is 13 residues long. J gave up 3 bases and V 5 bases, and 2 bases lay outside the gene matches. Germline lookup yields CDR1 DFQATT and CDR2 SNEGSKA (reference sequence).

CDR3 residues: CASSPDRALGNTIYF. CDR3 coding DNA: TGTGCCAGCAGCCCCGACAGGGCCCTTGGAAACACCATATATTTT. The V and J genes are TRBV6-2 or TRBV6-3 and TRBJ1-3; TRBD1 matches at 7 bases. From germline, CDR1 is MNHEY and CDR2 SVGEGT. This CDR3 is 15 amino acids long. The V gene end was trimmed by 6 bases and the J gene end by 3 bases; junction bases not matched to a gene: 8.

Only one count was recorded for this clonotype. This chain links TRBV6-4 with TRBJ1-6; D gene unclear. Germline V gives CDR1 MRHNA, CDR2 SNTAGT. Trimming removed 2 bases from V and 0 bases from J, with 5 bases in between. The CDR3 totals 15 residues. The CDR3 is CASSDGSSYNSPLHF. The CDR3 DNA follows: TGTGCCAGCAGTGACGGCAGCTCCTATAATTCACCCCTCCACTTT.

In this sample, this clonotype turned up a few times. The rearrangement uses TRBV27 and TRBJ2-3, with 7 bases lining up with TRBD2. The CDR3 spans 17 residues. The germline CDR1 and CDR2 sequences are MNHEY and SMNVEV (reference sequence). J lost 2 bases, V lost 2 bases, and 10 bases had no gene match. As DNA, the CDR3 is TGTGCCAGCAGTTTAGAACGTCCTAGCGGTATCACAGATACGCAGTATTTT. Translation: CASSLERPSGITDTQYF.

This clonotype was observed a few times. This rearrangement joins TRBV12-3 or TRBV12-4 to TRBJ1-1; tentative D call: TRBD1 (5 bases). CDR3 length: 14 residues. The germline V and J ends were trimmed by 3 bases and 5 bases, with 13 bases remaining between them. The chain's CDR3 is CASSFVQEITEAFF. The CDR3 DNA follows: TGTGCCAGCAGTTTCGTACAGGAGATTACTGAAGCTTTCTTT.

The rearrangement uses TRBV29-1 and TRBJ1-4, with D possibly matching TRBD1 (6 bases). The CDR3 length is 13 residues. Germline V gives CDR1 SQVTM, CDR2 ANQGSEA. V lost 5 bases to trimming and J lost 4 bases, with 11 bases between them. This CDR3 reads CSVYRAGNEKLFF. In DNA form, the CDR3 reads TGCAGCGTTTACAGGGCTGGTAATGAAAAACTGTTTTTT.

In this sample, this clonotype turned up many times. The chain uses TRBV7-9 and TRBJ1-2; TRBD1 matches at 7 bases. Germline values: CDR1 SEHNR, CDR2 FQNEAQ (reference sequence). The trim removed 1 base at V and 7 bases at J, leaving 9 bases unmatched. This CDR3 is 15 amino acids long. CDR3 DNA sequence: TGTGCCAGCAGCTTAGGTCCGGGACAGACTCCTGGCTACACCTTC. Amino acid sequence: CASSLGPGQTPGYTF.